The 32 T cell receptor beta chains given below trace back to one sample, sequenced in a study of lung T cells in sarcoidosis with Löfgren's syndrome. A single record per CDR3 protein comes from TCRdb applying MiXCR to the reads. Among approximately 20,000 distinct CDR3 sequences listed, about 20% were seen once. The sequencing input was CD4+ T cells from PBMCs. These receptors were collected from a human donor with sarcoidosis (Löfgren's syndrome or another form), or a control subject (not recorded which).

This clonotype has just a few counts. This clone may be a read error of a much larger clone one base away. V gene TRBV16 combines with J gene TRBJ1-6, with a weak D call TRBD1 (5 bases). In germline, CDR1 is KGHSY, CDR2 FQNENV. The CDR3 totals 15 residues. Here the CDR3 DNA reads TGTGCCAGCAGCCAAGCCGGCAGGGATAATCCACCCCTCCACTTT. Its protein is CASSQAGRDNPPLHF.

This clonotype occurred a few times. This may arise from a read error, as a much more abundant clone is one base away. CDR3 region: CASSQEWTSGLYEQYF. The CDR3 DNA sequence: TGTGCCAGCAGCCAAGAATGGACTAGCGGGCTCTACGAGCAGTACTTC. This chain links TRBV14 with TRBJ2-7; TRBD2 matches 11 bases. This CDR3 has 16 residues. Per germline, CDR1 SGHDN and CDR2 FVKESK. With V trimmed by 0 bases and J by 3 bases, 4 bases remained unmatched.

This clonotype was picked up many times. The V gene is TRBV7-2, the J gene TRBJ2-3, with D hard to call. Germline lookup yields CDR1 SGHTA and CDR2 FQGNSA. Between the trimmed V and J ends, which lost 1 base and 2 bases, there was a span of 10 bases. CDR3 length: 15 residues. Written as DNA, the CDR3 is TGTGCCAGCAGCTTAGTTCGCGGACCCACAGATACGCAGTATTTT. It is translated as CASSLVRGPTDTQYF.

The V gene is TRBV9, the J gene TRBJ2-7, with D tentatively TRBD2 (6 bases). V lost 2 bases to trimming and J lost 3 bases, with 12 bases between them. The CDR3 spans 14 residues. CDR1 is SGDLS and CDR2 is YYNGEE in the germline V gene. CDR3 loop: CASSVLAADYEQYF. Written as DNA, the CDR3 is TGTGCCAGCAGCGTTTTAGCGGCCGACTACGAGCAGTACTTC.

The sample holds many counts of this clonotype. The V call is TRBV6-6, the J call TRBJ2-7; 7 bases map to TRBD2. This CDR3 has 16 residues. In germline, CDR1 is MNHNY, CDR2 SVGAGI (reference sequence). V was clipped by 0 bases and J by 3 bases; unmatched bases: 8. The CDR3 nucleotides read TGTGCCAGCAGTTACTCGAGGCAGGGAGGGAGCTACGAGCAGTACTTC. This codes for CASSYSRQGGSYEQYF.

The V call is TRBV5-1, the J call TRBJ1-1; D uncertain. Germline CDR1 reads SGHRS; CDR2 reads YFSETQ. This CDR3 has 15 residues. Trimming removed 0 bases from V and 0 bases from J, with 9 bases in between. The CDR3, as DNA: TGCGCCAGCAGCTTGGATGCAAGCCTGAACACTGAAGCTTTCTTT. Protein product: CASSLDASLNTEAFF.

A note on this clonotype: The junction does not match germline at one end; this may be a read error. The CDR3 DNA is TGTGCCAGCAGTTTATCCAGGGCCTTCGACACTGAAGCTTCCTTT. Translating gives CASSLSRAFDTEASF. This rearrangement joins TRBV28 to TRBJ1-1; tentative D call: TRBD1 (5 bases). Germline values: CDR1 MDHEN, CDR2 SYDVKM. The CDR3 is 15 residues long.

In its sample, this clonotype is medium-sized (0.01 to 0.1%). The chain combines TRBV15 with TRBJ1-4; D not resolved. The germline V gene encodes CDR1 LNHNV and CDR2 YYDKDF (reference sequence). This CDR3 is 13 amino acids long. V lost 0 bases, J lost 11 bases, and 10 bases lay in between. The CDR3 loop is CATSRDGVAKLFF. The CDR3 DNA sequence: TGTGCCACCAGCAGAGATGGGGTTGCGAAACTGTTTTTT.

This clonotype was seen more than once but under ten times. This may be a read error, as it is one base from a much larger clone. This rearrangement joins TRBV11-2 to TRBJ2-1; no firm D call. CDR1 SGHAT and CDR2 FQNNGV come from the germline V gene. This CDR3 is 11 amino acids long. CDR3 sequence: CASSLEIKQSF. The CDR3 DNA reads TGTGCCAGCAGCTTAGAAATCAAGCAGTCCTTC.

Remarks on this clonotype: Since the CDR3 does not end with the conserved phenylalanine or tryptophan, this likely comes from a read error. The CDR3 sequence: CASSYSTGGEAFS. CDR3 nucleotides: TGTGCCAGTAGTTATTCGACAGGGGGTGAAGCTTTCTCT. The rearrangement uses TRBV6-6 and TRBJ1-1; 9 bases agree with TRBD1. The CDR3 is 13 residues long. The germline gives CDR1 MNHNY, CDR2 SVGAGI (reference sequence).

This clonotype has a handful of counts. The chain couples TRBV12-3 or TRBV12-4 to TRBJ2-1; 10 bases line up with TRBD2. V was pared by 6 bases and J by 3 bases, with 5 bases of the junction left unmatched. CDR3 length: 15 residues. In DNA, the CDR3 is TGTGCCAGCAGACTAGCGGGGCGTCTCTACAATGAGCAGTTCTTC. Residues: CASRLAGRLYNEQFF.

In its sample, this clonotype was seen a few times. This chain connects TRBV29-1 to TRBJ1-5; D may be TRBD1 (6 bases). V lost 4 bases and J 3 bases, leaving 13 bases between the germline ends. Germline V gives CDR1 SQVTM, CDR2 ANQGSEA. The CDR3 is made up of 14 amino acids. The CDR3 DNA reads TGCAGCGTTGCGACAACAGGGACCAATCAGCCCCAGCATTTT. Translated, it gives CSVATTGTNQPQHF.

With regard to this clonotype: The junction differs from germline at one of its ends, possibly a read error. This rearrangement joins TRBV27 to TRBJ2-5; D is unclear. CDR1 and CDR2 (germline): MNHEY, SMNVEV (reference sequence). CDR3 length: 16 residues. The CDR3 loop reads CASSLVSNRAQETQHF. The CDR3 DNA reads TGTGCCAGCAGTTTAGTGAGTAACAGAGCGCAGGAGACCCAGCACTTC.

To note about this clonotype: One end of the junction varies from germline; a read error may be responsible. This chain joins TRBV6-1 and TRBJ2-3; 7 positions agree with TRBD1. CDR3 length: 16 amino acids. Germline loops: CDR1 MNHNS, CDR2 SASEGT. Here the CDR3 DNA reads TGTGTCAGCGGTGAAACGAGGGGCAGGGGGACAGATACGCAGTATTTT. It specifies CVSGETRGRGTDTQYF.

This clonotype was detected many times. The CDR3 sequence: CASSQEGPGAEQFF. As DNA, the CDR3 is TGCGCCAGCAGCCAAGAGGGGCCAGGGGCCGAGCAGTTCTTC. The rearrangement links TRBV4-3 to TRBJ2-1, with TRBD1 as a possible D gene (6 bases). Germline values: CDR1 LGHNA, CDR2 YSLEER. V was clipped by 0 bases and J by 10 bases, with 13 bases between them. The CDR3 is made up of 14 amino acids.

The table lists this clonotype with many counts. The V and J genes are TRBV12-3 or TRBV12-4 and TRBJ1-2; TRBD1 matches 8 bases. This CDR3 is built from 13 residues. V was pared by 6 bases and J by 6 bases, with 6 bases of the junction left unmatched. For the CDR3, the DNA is TGTGCCAGCAGCCCGGACAGGGAGGATGGCTACACCTTC. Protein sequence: CASSPDREDGYTF.

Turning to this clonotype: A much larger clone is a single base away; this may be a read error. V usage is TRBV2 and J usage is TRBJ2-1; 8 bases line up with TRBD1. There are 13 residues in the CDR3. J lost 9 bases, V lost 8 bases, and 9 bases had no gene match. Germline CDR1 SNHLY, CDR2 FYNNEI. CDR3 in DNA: TGTGCCAGCGTGACAGGGGCAGGGAGTGAGCAGTTCTTC. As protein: CASVTGAGSEQFF. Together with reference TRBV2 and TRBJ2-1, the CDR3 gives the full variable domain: EPEVTQTPSHQVTQMGQEVILRCVPISNHLYFYWYRQILGQKVEFLVSFYNNEISEKSEIFDDQFSVERPDGSNFTLKIRSTKLEDSAMYFCASVTGAGSEQFFGPGTRLTVL.

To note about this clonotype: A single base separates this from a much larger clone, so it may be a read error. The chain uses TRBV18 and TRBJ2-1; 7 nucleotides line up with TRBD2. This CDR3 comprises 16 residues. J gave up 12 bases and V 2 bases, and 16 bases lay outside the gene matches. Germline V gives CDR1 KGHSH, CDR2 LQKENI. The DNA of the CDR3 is TGTGCCAGCTCACCAGAGGGACTACCAATGGTAGGAGGGCAGTTCTTC. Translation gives CASSPEGLPMVGGQFF.

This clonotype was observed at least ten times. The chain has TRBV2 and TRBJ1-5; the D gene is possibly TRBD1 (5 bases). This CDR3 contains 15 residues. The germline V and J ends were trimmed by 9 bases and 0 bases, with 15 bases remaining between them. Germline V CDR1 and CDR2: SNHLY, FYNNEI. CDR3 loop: CASEVDKYSNQPQHF. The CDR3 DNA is TGTGCCAGTGAGGTGGACAAATATAGCAATCAGCCCCAGCATTTT.

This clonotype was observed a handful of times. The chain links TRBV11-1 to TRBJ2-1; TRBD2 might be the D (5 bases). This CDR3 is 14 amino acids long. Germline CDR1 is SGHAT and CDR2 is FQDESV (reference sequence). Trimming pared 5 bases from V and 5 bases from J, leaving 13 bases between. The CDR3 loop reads CASSPSGFHNEQFF. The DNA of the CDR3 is TGTGCCAGCAGCCCTTCGGGGTTTCACAATGAGCAGTTCTTC.

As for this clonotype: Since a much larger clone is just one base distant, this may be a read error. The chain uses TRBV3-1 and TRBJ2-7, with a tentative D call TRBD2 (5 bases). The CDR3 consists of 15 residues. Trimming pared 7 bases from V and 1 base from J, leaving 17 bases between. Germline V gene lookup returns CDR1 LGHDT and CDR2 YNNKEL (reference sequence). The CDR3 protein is CASNPNGITSYEQYF. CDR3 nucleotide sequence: TGTGCCAGCAACCCCAACGGGATAACGTCCTACGAGCAGTACTTC.

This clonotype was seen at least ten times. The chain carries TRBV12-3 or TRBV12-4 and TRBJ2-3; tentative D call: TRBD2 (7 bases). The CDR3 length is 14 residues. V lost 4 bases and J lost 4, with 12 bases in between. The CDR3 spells CASSWGGRADTQYF. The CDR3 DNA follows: TGTGCCAGCAGTTGGGGGGGGCGCGCAGATACGCAGTATTTT.

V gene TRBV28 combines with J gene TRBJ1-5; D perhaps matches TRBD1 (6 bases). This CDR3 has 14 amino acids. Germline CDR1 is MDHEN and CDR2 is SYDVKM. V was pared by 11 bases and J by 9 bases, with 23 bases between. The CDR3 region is CAGNGGQISRPQHF. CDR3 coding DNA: TGTGCCGGCAATGGTGGACAGATCTCGCGGCCCCAGCATTTT.

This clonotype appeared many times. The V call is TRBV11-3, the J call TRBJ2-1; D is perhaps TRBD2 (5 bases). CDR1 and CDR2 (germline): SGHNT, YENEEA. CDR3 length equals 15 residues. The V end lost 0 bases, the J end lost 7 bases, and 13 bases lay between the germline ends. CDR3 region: CASSLDDDGGNEQFF. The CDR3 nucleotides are TGTGCCAGCAGCTTAGATGACGACGGCGGGAATGAGCAGTTCTTC.

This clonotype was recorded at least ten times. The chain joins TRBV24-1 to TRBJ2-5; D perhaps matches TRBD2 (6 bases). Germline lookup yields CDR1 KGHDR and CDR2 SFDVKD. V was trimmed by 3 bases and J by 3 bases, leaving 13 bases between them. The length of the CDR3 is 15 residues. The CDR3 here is CATSDPTGGKETQYF. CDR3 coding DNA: TGTGCCACCAGTGATCCGACTGGAGGGAAAGAGACCCAGTACTTC.

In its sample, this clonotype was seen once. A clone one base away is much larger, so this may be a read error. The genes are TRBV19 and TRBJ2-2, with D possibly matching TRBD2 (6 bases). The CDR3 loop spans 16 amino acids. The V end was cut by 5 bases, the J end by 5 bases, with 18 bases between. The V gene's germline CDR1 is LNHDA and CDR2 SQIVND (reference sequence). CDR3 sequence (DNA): TGTGCCAGTAGTCCAAGGACTAACGGGTTAACCGGGGAGCTGTTTTTT. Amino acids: CASSPRTNGLTGELFF. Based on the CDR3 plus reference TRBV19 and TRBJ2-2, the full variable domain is DGGITQSPKYLFRKEGQNVTLSCEQNLNHDAMYWYRQDPGQGLRLIYYSQIVNDFQKGDIAEGYSVSREKKESFPLTVTSAQKNPTAFYLCASSPRTNGLTGELFFGEGSRLTVL.

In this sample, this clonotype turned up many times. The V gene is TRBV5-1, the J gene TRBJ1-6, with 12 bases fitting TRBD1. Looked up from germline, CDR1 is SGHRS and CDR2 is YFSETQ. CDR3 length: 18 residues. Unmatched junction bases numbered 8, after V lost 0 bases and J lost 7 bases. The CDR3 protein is CASSLEGQGASLNSPLHF. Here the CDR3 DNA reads TGCGCCAGCAGCTTGGAGGGACAGGGGGCGAGTCTAAATTCACCCCTCCACTTT.

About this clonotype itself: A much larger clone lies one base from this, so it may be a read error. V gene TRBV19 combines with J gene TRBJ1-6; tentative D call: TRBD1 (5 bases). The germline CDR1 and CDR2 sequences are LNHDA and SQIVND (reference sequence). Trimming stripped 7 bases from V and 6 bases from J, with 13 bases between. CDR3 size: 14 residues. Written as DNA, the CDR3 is TGTGCCAGTAAGTTTTGGCAGGGTAATTCACCCCTCCACTTT. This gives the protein CASKFWQGNSPLHF.

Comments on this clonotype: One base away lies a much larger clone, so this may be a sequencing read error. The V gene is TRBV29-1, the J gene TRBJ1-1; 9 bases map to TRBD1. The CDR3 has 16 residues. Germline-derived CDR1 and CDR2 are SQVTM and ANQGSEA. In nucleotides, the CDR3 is TGCAGCGTTGAAAAGGACAGGGGTCTGCGAGGCCCTGAAGCTTCCTTT. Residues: CSVEKDRGLRGPEASF.

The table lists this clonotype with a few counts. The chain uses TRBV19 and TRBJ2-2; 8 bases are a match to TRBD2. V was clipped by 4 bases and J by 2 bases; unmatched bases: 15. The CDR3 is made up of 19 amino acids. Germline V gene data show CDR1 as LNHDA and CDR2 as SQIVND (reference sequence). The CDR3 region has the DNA TGTGCCAGTAGTAATATACCAGGGCGGGGGGCATTCAACACCGGGGAGCTGTTTTTT. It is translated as CASSNIPGRGAFNTGELFF.

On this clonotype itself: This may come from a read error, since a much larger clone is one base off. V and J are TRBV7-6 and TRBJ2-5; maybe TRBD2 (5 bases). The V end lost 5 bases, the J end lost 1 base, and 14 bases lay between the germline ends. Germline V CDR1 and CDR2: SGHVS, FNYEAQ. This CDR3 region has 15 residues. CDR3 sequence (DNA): TGTGCCAGCAGCCTGGGCGGGCCCGCCCAAGAGACCCAGTACTTC. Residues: CASSLGGPAQETQYF.

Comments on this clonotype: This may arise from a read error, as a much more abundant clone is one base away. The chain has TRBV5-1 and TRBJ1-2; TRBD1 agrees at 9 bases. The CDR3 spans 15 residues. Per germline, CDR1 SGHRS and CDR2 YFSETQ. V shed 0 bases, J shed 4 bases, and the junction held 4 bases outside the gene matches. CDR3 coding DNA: TGCGCCAGCAGCTTGGTAACAGGGGGCATCTATGGCTACACCTTC. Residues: CASSLVTGGIYGYTF. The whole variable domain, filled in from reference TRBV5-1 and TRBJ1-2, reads KAGVTQTPRYLIKTRGQQVTLSCSPISGHRSVSWYQQTPGQGLQFLFEYFSETQRNKGNFPGRFSGRQFSNSRSEMNVSTLELGDSALYLCASSLVTGGIYGYTFGSGTRLTVV.